This T cell receptor (beta chain) came from a study of lymphopenia after photon versus proton radiotherapy. Points from the study as a whole: Larger post-nadir TCR diversity loss correlated inversely with survival in deceased patients.

CDR3 length equals 16 residues. V was shortened by 6 bases and J by 1 base, with 13 bases between the two germline ends. Looked up from germline, CDR1 is SNHLY and CDR2 is FYNNEI. Assay: immunoSEQ multiplex PCR; the TCRdb copy retains only in-frame clones and omits some. Of about 12,000 clones listed, less than 90% are singletons. As regards this clone: Its specificity is not known.

The chain has TRBV2 and TRBJ2-6; possible D gene TRBD1, 6 bases. The receptor comes from a man aged 60 to 75 with pancreatic cancer. The sequences come from peripheral blood, collected from a patient treated with photon-based radiotherapy. The CDR3 DNA reads TGTGCCAGCAGGGGAGAGAGGGGGTCTGGGGCCAACGTCCTGACTTTC. It yields the protein CASRGERGSGANVLTF.